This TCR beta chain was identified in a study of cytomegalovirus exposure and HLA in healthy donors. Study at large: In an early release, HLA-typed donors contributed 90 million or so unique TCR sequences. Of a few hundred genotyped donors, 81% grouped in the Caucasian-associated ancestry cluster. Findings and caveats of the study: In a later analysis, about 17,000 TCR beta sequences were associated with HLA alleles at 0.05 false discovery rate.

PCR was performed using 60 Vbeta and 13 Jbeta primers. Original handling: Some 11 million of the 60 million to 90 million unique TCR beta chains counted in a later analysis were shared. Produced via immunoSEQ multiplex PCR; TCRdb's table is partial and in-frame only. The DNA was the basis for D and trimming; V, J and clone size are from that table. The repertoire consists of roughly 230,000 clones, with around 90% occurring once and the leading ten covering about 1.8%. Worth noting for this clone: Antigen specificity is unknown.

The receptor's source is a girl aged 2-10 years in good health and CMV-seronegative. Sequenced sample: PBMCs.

CDR3: CASSLDGDEQYF. The CDR3 region has the DNA TGTGCCAGCAGCCTTGACGGGGACGAGCAGTACTTC. The chain recombines TRBV4-2 with TRBJ2-7; TRBD2 is a possible D gene (5 bases). This CDR3 contains 12 residues. Germline V gene data show CDR1 as LGHNA and CDR2 as YNFKEQ. V lost 4 bases to trimming and J lost 5 bases, with 9 bases between them.